The clone carrying this T cell receptor beta chain was seen repeatedly, ten times or more. Its antigen is undetermined. The CDR3 has 15 amino acids. V lost 5 bases and J 0 bases, leaving 12 bases between the germline ends. CDR1 is SGHRS and CDR2 is YFSETQ in the germline V gene. These data come from a study of T-cell reconstitution after alpha-beta-depleted transplantation in children. Study conclusions and caveats: After transplant, at about two months, alpha-beta T cells were reportedly derived from several hundred expanded graft clones. It was surviving recipient T cells and thymic progenitors that gave some patients high TCRbeta diversity at day 60. By one year post-transplant, T-cell counts and diversity largely arose from T cells that were newly produced.

The library targeted TCRbeta and was prepared with unique molecular identifiers. TCRdb fed the PCR reads into MiXCR, producing one record per CDR3 protein. The table includes under 850,000 distinct CDR3 sequences, around 13% detected once. The origin of this receptor is a girl aged 2-9 years with congenital amegakaryocytic thrombocytopenia, due to receive a stem cell transplant. The V call is TRBV5-1, the J call TRBJ2-1, with D tentatively TRBD2 (5 bases). The sequences come from PBMCs, collected before TCRalphabeta/CD19-depleted stem cell transplant. In DNA form, the CDR3 reads TGCGCCAGCAGGAGGGAACAAATCTCCTACAATGAGCAGTTCTTC. It yields the protein CASRREQISYNEQFF.